This TCR beta chain derives from a study of identical twins (dated by TCRdb to the mid-2010s). Regarding the research as a whole: To test whether fetal clonotypes persist, the study used deep sequencing on TCR alpha and beta repertoires from monozygotic twins, unrelated adults of various ages, and cord blood. Replicate twin experiments were performed at different times using different library preparation protocols to rule out contamination. Here is what the overall study found, with its caveats: Recombination models systematically underestimated out-of-frame TCR alpha sharing in monozygotic twins but agreed with sharing between unrelated individuals. Fewer insertions were carried by abundant cord blood beta clonotypes; a weaker similar trend was observed in young adult naive repertoires, while no such trend was observed in memory repertoires. Invariant T cells such as MAIT and iNKT could partly confound zero-insertion analyses, though diverse VJ usage argued against this for most clonotypes. Because the same donors could not be followed over many years, the conclusions relied on cross-sectional statistical analysis. Excess twin sharing in beta out-of-frame sequences was weaker because fewer shared sequences lowered the signal-to-noise ratio. Compared with coincidental sharing between unrelated individuals, out-of-frame TCR alpha sequences shared between twins had an excess of sequences with low generation probability.

Measured from the cysteine to the phenylalanine, the CDR3 is 14 residues long. Here the CDR3 DNA is all that survives: 42 bases in frame from base 1. CDR1 and CDR2, looked up from the germline V gene (reference sequence), are LGHDT and YNNKEL. V sheds 3 bases and J sheds 1 base, leaving 9 bases between their ends. Only healthy Caucasian donors were included. The twin cohort consisted of three pairs of female monozygotic twins, all aged 18 to 29 years. The RNA used for TCR libraries was isolated from peripheral blood mononuclear cells. Concerning this clonotype itself: Its antigen remains unidentified. No base quality values were provided; no much bigger clone lies one nucleotide off.

The library was obtained by 5' RACE. This sample was sequenced with an Illumina HiSeq 2000. Template switching introduced a universal primer binding site; the final cDNA contained a unique molecular identifier, enabling accurate counting of TCR cDNA molecules. Specific primers in the conserved constant-segment region were used to synthesize first-strand cDNA for TCR alpha and beta chains. To control for contamination, each cDNA library was double barcoded with a SMART-Mk sample barcode plus Illumina barcodes. TruSeq adapter sequences along with Illumina sample barcodes were introduced in two successive PCR steps. The TCR alpha and beta cDNA libraries were sequenced on the Illumina HiSeq platform using custom primers. In the authors' own workflow: Raw reads were processed with MiGEC to extract unique molecular identifiers, and MiXCR was used to determine CDR3 positions. Recombination models were inferred per individual with the repgenHMM and IGoR tools using an EM algorithm. Shared clonotype analysis was performed with the tcR package in R, normalizing sharing by the product of cloneset sizes. Out-of-frame nonproductive sequences were analyzed to study raw recombination free of thymic and clonal selection effects. TCRdb's own reprocessing of the public reads used fastp at Q25 and MiXCR and kept productive beta chains. Rows with one shared CDR3 protein collapse into an entry with the most common genes and DNA. The V and J calls shown here were made by TCRdb, not taken from the authors' results. This sample has about 810,000 distinct CDR3 sequences in its table, and about 12% of those were observed once. Around 1.5% of the sample belongs to the ten largest clones.

These data were also filed under a second study, of yellow fever vaccine responses in identical twins. The second study's authors report: The authors reported that the T cell response to vaccination in identical twins appeared partly convergent and partly personalized. The study precisely tracked vaccine-responding T cell clones in identical twins.

Sequenced input: PBMCs. The V and J genes are TRBV3-1 and TRBJ1-1; the D gene identity is not certain. This TCR was sampled from a woman aged 18-29 years in good health. The CDR3 region: CASSHWPGNTEAFF. The DNA sequence reads TGTGCCAGCAGCCACTGGCCAGGGAACACTGAAGCTTTCTTT.